Below are 21 T cell receptor beta chains sequenced from a single sample in a study of tumor-infiltrating lymphocytes in glioblastoma multiforme. TCR beta libraries were built from RNA through three nested multiplex PCR rounds using modified ARM-PCR. In TCRdb, the multiplex PCR reads were re-called with MiXCR into one record per CDR3 protein. This repertoire shows some 15,000 distinct CDR3 sequences, over 60% found once; its top ten account for more than 30%. The sequencing sample was made of brain tumor tissue. The receptors shown here come from a male donor with glioblastoma.

The chain links TRBV6-6 to TRBJ2-2; 12 bases agree with TRBD1. The CDR3 consists of 16 residues. Germline CDR1 MNHNY, CDR2 SVGAGI (reference sequence). Trimming took 7 bases from V and 6 from J; bases not matched to a gene: 9. The CDR3 DNA sequence: TGTGCCAGCACCCTGGGGGACAGGGGGCGCTCCGGGGAGCTGTTTTTT. Amino acids: CASTLGDRGRSGELFF.

Note on this clonotype: This CDR3 is missing its conserved last phenylalanine or tryptophan, likely due to a read error. The chain uses TRBV28 and TRBJ2-1, with 8 bases matching TRBD2. J was trimmed by 9 bases and V by 7 bases; bases with no gene match: 14. This CDR3 region has 15 residues. The germline CDR1 and CDR2 sequences are MDHEN and SYDVKM. CDR3 coding DNA: TGTGCCAGCAAGACAAGGACTAGCTGGAGGATTGAGCAGTTCTTG. Protein sequence: CASKTRTSWRIEQFL.

The genes are TRBV30 and TRBJ2-3, with 11 bases fitting TRBD2. Germline CDR1 GTSNPN, CDR2 SVGIG (reference sequence). J gave up 1 base and V 0 bases, and 3 bases lay outside the gene matches. The CDR3 spans 16 residues. DNA of the CDR3: TGTGCCTGGAGTGTACTAGCGGGAGCGGGCACAGATACGCAGTATTTT. Amino acids: CAWSVLAGAGTDTQYF.

Notes on this clonotype: The junction departs from germline at one end; a sequencing error may be responsible. CDR3 nucleotides: TGCGCCAGCAGCCAGGACCGACACACTGATACGCGGTACTTT. This translates into CASSQDRHTDTRYF. The chain couples TRBV5-1 to TRBJ2-3; D remains ambiguous. Germline V gives CDR1 SGHRS, CDR2 YFSETQ. The CDR3 totals 14 residues. The full variable domain, completed using reference TRBV5-1 and TRBJ2-3, is KAGVTQTPRYLIKTRGQQVTLSCSPISGHRSVSWYQQTPGQGLQFLFEYFSETQRNKGNFPGRFSGRQFSNSRSEMNVSTLELGDSALYLCASSQDRHTDTRYFGPGTRLTVL.

A word on this clonotype: This likely comes from a read error, as the CDR3 has no conserved phenylalanine or tryptophan at its end. The CDR3 bases are TGTGCCAGCAGCTTATCACGGGGGCTCGGCACCGGGGAGCTGTTTCTA. Translated, it gives CASSLSRGLGTGELFL. V is TRBV7-6 and J is TRBJ2-2; D may be TRBD1 or TRBD2 (6 bases each). V lost 2 bases and J 4 bases, leaving 14 bases between the germline ends. The CDR3 extends over 16 amino acids. Germline CDR1 SGHVS, CDR2 FNYEAQ.

The chain combines TRBV11-2 with TRBJ2-2; D unclear. V lost 0 bases and J 3 bases, leaving 8 bases between the germline ends. The CDR3 has 15 amino acids. The germline CDR1 and CDR2 sequences are SGHAT and FQNNGV. The DNA for the CDR3 is TGTGCCAGCAGCTTAGAGGGTAGCTACACCGGGGAGCTGTTTTTT. Encoded protein: CASSLEGSYTGELFF.

The V call is TRBV11-2, the J call TRBJ1-6; D not certain. The CDR3 spans 12 residues. Trimming shortened V by 3 bases and J by 10 bases, and 7 bases separated the two germline ends. Germline-derived CDR1 and CDR2 are SGHAT and FQNNGV. This CDR3 is CASSFTGSPLHF. The CDR3 bases are TGTGCCAGCAGCTTTACCGGGTCACCCCTCCACTTT.

This clonotype turned up a few times. The chain uses TRBV18 and TRBJ2-4, with TRBD1 as a possible D gene (6 bases). The length of the CDR3 is 15 residues. In germline, CDR1 is KGHSH, CDR2 LQKENI. The ends were cut back, 3 bases at V and 9 bases at J, with 18 bases in the middle. CDR3 loop: CASSPPVGALGIQYF. The CDR3 bases are TGTGCCAGCTCACCGCCGGTGGGGGCGCTCGGCATTCAGTACTTC.

J is TRBJ1-1 and V is TRBV7-9, with a tentative D call TRBD1 (5 bases). The CDR3 is 15 amino acids. Between the trimmed V and J ends, which lost 5 bases and 4 bases, there was a span of 17 bases. Germline V gene data show CDR1 as SEHNR and CDR2 as FQNEAQ (reference sequence). DNA for the CDR3: TGTGCCAGCAGCGGCGGGGCCTTAGCGTGCACTGAAGCTTTCTTT. This codes for CASSGGALACTEAFF.

A few counts support this clonotype. The CDR3 loop reads CASSFDGIDEKLFF. The DNA for the CDR3 is TGTGCCAGCAGCTTCGACGGGATCGATGAAAAACTGTTTTTT. The chain employs TRBV11-3 and TRBJ1-4; D unclear. Trimming took off 3 bases at V and 6 bases at J, with 11 bases between the two ends. The CDR3 has 14 amino acids. Germline lookup yields CDR1 SGHNT and CDR2 YENEEA.

V gene TRBV11-1 combines with J gene TRBJ2-3, with 8 bases fitting TRBD2. Germline CDR1 and CDR2: SGHAT and FQDESV (reference sequence). After removal of 2 bases from V and 6 bases from J, the junction contained 13 bases not matched to a gene. The CDR3 has 17 residues. CDR3 sequence reads: CASSLRREDHQGDTQYF. The CDR3, as DNA: TGTGCCAGCAGCTTAAGGCGGGAGGACCACCAGGGGGATACGCAGTATTTT.

This clonotype was counted many times. The V and J genes are TRBV5-1 and TRBJ1-1; 8 bases fit TRBD1. V dropped 5 bases and J dropped 2; count of bases not matched to a gene: 8. Germline V gene lookup returns CDR1 SGHRS and CDR2 YFSETQ. The CDR3 sequence is 15 residues long. In nucleotides, the CDR3 is TGCGCCAGCAGGCACGGGGACAGGCTAAACACTGAAGCTTTCTTT. As protein: CASRHGDRLNTEAFF.

The table lists this clonotype with a count of one. The chain links TRBV6-2 or TRBV6-3 to TRBJ2-7; no reliable D call. V was clipped by 9 bases and J by 9 bases, with 15 bases between them. This CDR3 region has 11 residues. Per germline, CDR1 MNHEY and CDR2 SVGEGT. The CDR3 region is CASSHAYRQYF. In DNA, the CDR3 is TGTGCCAGTAGTCACGCCTACAGGCAGTACTTC.

Within the sample, this clonotype is large. This sequence joins TRBV11-2 and TRBJ2-5, with 7 bases fitting TRBD1. This CDR3 is built from 18 residues. Germline V gene sequence: CDR1 SGHAT, CDR2 FQNNGV. With 6 bases clipped from V and 5 bases from J, the junction kept 21 bases outside the gene matches. In DNA, the CDR3 is TGTGCCAGCAGTTCGACCACCGACAGGGCGTTTTTGGTGGAGACCCAGTACTTC. Its protein is CASSSTTDRAFLVETQYF.

Of note for this clonotype: Sequence at one end of the junction differs from germline and may be a read error. The chain uses TRBV11-3 and TRBJ2-3; D is unclear. CDR3 length: 14 amino acids. Germline lookup yields CDR1 SGHNT and CDR2 YENEEA. For the CDR3, the DNA is TGTGCCTGCAGCTTTGAGAGTCACACAGATATCCAGTATTTT. Amino acid sequence: CACSFESHTDIQYF.

This chain joins TRBV7-9 and TRBJ1-2; D is perhaps TRBD1 (5 bases). Trimming stripped 4 bases from V and 5 bases from J, with 17 bases between. CDR1 is SEHNR, CDR2 FQNEAQ, per germline (reference sequence). The CDR3 consists of 15 residues. CDR3 residues: CASSSGTASVYGYTF. The CDR3 nucleotides are TGTGCCAGCAGCTCAGGGACCGCCTCAGTTTATGGCTACACCTTC.

There are many counts of this clonotype. This sequence joins TRBV11-3 and TRBJ2-1; D unclear. The V gene lost 3 bases and the J gene lost 5 bases, with 8 bases spanning the gap. This CDR3 has 13 amino acids. The germline V gene encodes CDR1 SGHNT and CDR2 YENEEA. This CDR3 is CASSLNLNNEQFF. For the CDR3, the DNA is TGTGCCAGCAGCTTGAACCTGAACAATGAGCAGTTCTTC.

The chain employs TRBV30 and TRBJ2-7; D could derive from TRBD1 or TRBD2 (6 bases each). CDR3 length: 14 residues. Germline CDR1 reads GTSNPN; CDR2 reads SVGIG (reference sequence). The DNA of the CDR3 is TGTGTTTGGAGTGACGGCCCGGGGGCCAACGAGCAGTACTTC. Its protein is CVWSDGPGANEQYF.

The rearrangement links TRBV20-1 to TRBJ1-1, with D perhaps matching TRBD1 (5 bases). The CDR3 runs 15 residues. Germline V gene lookup returns CDR1 DFQATT and CDR2 SNEGSKA (reference sequence). V lost 4 bases and J 6 bases, leaving 21 bases between the germline ends. The CDR3 DNA is TGCAGTGCTAAAGATGGGTGGGGACTTGAGTCTGAAGCTTTCTTT. Amino acids: CSAKDGWGLESEAFF.

On this clonotype: A read error may account for a junction end that differs from germline. The V call is TRBV11-1, the J call TRBJ2-2; D may correspond to TRBD1 or TRBD2 (5 bases each). Germline CDR1 and CDR2: SGHAT and FQDESV (reference sequence). The CDR3 consists of 15 residues. DNA for the CDR3: TGTGCCAGCAGCTTGATGGCGGCGGACACCGGGGAGCCGGTTTTT. This encodes CASSLMAADTGEPVF.

Comments on this clonotype: Germline is not matched at one junction end, which may reflect a read error. The V gene is TRBV19, the J gene TRBJ2-1; D remains ambiguous. CDR1 is LNHDA, CDR2 SQIVND, per germline (reference sequence). This CDR3 has 13 residues. The CDR3 reads CASSIAFYNEQLF. The CDR3 nucleotides are TGTGCCAGTAGTATTGCCTTCTACAATGAGCAGTTATTC. Based on the CDR3 plus reference TRBV19 and TRBJ2-1, the full variable domain is DGGITQSPKYLFRKEGQNVTLSCEQNLNHDAMYWYRQDPGQGLRLIYYSQIVNDFQKGDIAEGYSVSREKKESFPLTVTSAQKNPTAFYLCASSIAFYNEQLFGPGTRLTVL.